Shown below are 7 T cell receptor beta chains from a single sample sequenced in a study of blood T cell repertoires in COVID-19. The table came from immunoSEQ multiplex PCR; TCRdb's copy has only in-frame clones and leaves some out. The sample yields around 300,000 clones, roughly 88% seen once. The sequenced sample was peripheral blood. All receptors come from a woman in her 70s with acute or convalescent COVID-19.

The chain has TRBV6-5 and TRBJ1-1; TRBD1 aligns across 7 bases. This CDR3 region has 14 residues. J gave up 1 base and V 7 bases, and 6 bases lay outside the gene matches. The germline V gene has CDR1 MNHEY and CDR2 SVGAGI. CDR3 coding DNA: TGTGCCAGCAAGCAAGGGGGCCCGAACACTGAAGCTTTCTTT. This codes for CASKQGGPNTEAFF.

This chain links TRBV12-5 with TRBJ1-5; weak D call: TRBD1 (6 bases). CDR3 size: 14 residues. Per the germline V gene, CDR1 is LGHNT and CDR2 is FRNRAP. The V and J ends lost 5 bases and 3 bases respectively, with 11 bases between them. The CDR3: CASGLGQLNQPQHF. Written as DNA, the CDR3 is TGTGCTAGTGGTCTAGGACAGCTCAATCAGCCCCAGCATTTT.

The rearrangement links TRBV6-1 to TRBJ1-2; TRBD1 aligns across 8 bases. CDR1 is MNHNS and CDR2 is SASEGT in the germline V gene. The CDR3 sequence is 16 residues long. Trimming removed 2 bases from V and 0 bases from J; junction bases left unmatched: 5. The CDR3 sequence: CASSETGTGANYGYTF. CDR3 DNA: TGTGCCAGCAGTGAAACCGGGACAGGAGCTAACTATGGCTACACCTTC.

The J gene is TRBJ1-3, the V gene TRBV30; D perhaps matches TRBD1 (5 bases). Deletions cut 0 bases from V and 2 bases from J, with 8 bases between. CDR3 length equals 14 residues. Germline V CDR1 and CDR2: GTSNPN, SVGIG (reference sequence). CDR3 sequence (DNA): TGTGCCTGGAGTGTCAGGGTAACTGGAAACACCATATATTTT. As protein: CAWSVRVTGNTIYF.

The rearrangement links TRBV18 to TRBJ2-6; TRBD1 is a possible D gene (5 bases). V gave up 2 bases and J gave up 3 bases, with 17 bases separating them. Germline V gene sequence: CDR1 KGHSH, CDR2 LQKENI. The length of the CDR3 is 18 residues. DNA for the CDR3: TGTGCCAGCTCACCATCAGGGTCGCTCCTTAGTGGGGCCAACGTCCTGACTTTC. It is translated as CASSPSGSLLSGANVLTF. Together with reference TRBV18 and TRBJ2-6, the CDR3 gives the full variable domain: NAGVMQNPRHLVRRRGQEARLRCSPMKGHSHVYWYRQLPEEGLKFMVYLQKENIIDESGMPKERFSAEFPKEGPSILRIQQVVRGDSAAYFCASSPSGSLLSGANVLTFGAGSRLTVL.

V is TRBV13 and J is TRBJ1-2, with 9 bases lining up with TRBD1. This CDR3 is 14 amino acids long. The germline CDR1 and CDR2 sequences are PRHDT and FYEKMQ (reference sequence). Trimming cost V 5 bases and J 3 bases; bases outside gene matches: 4. The CDR3 is CASSLDRGDYGYTF. The CDR3 DNA reads TGTGCCAGCAGCCTAGACAGGGGGGACTATGGCTACACCTTC.

As DNA, the CDR3 is TGCAGTGCAGGAGCCTATGGCTACACCTTC. As protein: CSAGAYGYTF. The chain recombines TRBV20-1 with TRBJ1-2; D call uncertain. Germline CDR1 is DFQATT and CDR2 is SNEGSKA (reference sequence). The germline V and J ends were trimmed by 6 bases and 4 bases, with 6 bases remaining between them. This CDR3 has 10 amino acids.